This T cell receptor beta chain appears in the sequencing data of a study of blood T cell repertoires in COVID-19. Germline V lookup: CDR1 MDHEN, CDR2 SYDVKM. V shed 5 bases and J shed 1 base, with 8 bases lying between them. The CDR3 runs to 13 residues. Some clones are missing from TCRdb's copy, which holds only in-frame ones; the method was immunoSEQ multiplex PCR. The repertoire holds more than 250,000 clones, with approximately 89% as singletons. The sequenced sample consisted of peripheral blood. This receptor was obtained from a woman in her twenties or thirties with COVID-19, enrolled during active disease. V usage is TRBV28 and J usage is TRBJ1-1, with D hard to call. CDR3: CASSPLRNTEAFF. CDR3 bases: TGTGCCAGCAGTCCACTACGGAACACTGAAGCTTTCTTT.